Shown below are 27 T cell receptor beta chains from a single sample sequenced in a study of shared clonotypes between healthy human individuals. Assay used: immunoSEQ multiplex PCR; TCRdb lists only in-frame clones, some missing. The sample contains nearly 750,000 clones, roughly 72% of which appear only once. The sample comprised memory CD4+ T cells sorted from blood. Subset here: CD45RA-negative fraction. These receptors were taken from a woman between 25 and 40 years old in good health.

This clone was counted at least ten times. The chain has TRBV28 and TRBJ2-5; D could derive from TRBD1 or TRBD2 (6 bases each). There are 16 residues in the CDR3. Germline-derived CDR1 and CDR2 are MDHEN and SYDVKM. The germline V and J ends were trimmed by 5 bases and 2 bases, with 18 bases remaining between them. The CDR3 bases are TGTGCCAGCAGTCGGGGGCGCGGAGCCCGGCAAGAGACCCAGTACTTC. Amino acids: CASSRGRGARQETQYF.

The chain recombines TRBV14 with TRBJ2-7, with 11 bases fitting TRBD2. Germline lookup yields CDR1 SGHDN and CDR2 FVKESK. This CDR3 spans 15 amino acids. Trimming removed 4 bases from V and 6 bases from J; junction bases left unmatched: 8. For the CDR3, the DNA is TGTGCCAGCAGCCCACTAGCGGGAGAGGGCTTCGAGCAGTACTTC. It translates to CASSPLAGEGFEQYF.

About this clone itself: A read error is the likely source, as a far larger clone sits one nucleotide away. Additional DNA sequences in this sample encode the identical CDR3. V usage is TRBV7-9 and J usage is TRBJ1-1, with D hard to call. The CDR3 is 13 residues long. Trimming shortened V by 5 bases and J by 0 bases, and 7 bases separated the two germline ends. The germline V gene encodes CDR1 SEHNR and CDR2 FQNEAQ (reference sequence). The CDR3 spells CASSPYLNTEAFF. As DNA, the CDR3 is TGTGCCAGCAGCCCCTACCTGAACACTGAAGCTTTCTTT.

This clone was seen a handful of times. The chain combines TRBV18 with TRBJ2-2; 7 bases map to TRBD1. The V gene end was trimmed by 5 bases and the J gene end by 3 bases; junction bases not matched to a gene: 6. This CDR3 is 15 amino acids long. The V gene's germline CDR1 is KGHSH and CDR2 LQKENI. CDR3 sequence (DNA): TGTGCCAGCTCAAGGGGACAGACCTACACCGGGGAGCTGTTTTTT. Translating gives CASSRGQTYTGELFF.

V and J are TRBV6-6 and TRBJ2-7, with 7 bases identical to TRBD1. The CDR3 is made up of 14 amino acids. CDR1 MNHNY and CDR2 SVGAGI come from the germline V gene (reference sequence). J gave up 0 bases and V 6 bases, and 5 bases lay outside the gene matches. CDR3 coding DNA: TGTGCCAGCAGGGAACAGGGGCACTCCTACGAGCAGTACTTC. This codes for CASREQGHSYEQYF.

The rearrangement links TRBV5-8 to TRBJ2-3; 15 positions match TRBD2. The CDR3 loop spans 14 amino acids. Looked up from germline, CDR1 is SGHTS and CDR2 is YDEGEE. Trimming at V came to 4 bases and at J to 10 bases, leaving 4 bases not matched to a gene. The CDR3 sequence is CASSQGLAGGAQYF. The CDR3 nucleotides are TGTGCCAGCAGCCAGGGACTAGCGGGAGGCGCGCAGTATTTT.

This clone was counted many times. The chain is built from TRBV10-1 and TRBJ2-1; 8 positions match TRBD1. This CDR3 region has 14 residues. Germline CDR1 is WNHNN and CDR2 is SYGVQD (reference sequence). Germline trimming cut 6 bases from V and 2 bases from J; bases unmatched to any gene: 3. CDR3 sequence reads: CASSMTGAYNEQFF. For the CDR3, the DNA is TGCGCCAGCAGCATGACAGGGGCCTACAATGAGCAGTTCTTC.

The DNA of the CDR3 is TGCGCCAGCAGCCCCGGGCCGGGACAGGGCTATGGAGATACGCAGTATTTT. Amino acids: CASSPGPGQGYGDTQYF. The rearrangement joins TRBV5-1 to TRBJ2-3; TRBD1 aligns across 9 bases. With V trimmed by 4 bases and J by 5 bases, 14 bases remained unmatched. The CDR3 loop spans 17 amino acids. Germline V gene data show CDR1 as SGHRS and CDR2 as YFSETQ.

This clone has just a few counts. The genes are TRBV2 and TRBJ2-5; unclear D gene. There are 12 residues in the CDR3. CDR1 and CDR2 (germline): SNHLY, FYNNEI. V lost 3 bases, J lost 5 bases, and 7 bases lay in between. The CDR3 is CASSDRAETQYF. For the CDR3, the DNA is TGTGCCAGCAGTGATCGGGCGGAGACCCAGTACTTC.

The rearrangement links TRBV2 to TRBJ2-3, with D perhaps matching TRBD1 or TRBD2 (5 bases each). Germline values: CDR1 SNHLY, CDR2 FYNNEI. The CDR3 loop spans 12 amino acids. V lost 6 bases, J lost 7 bases, and 11 bases lay in between. CDR3 sequence (DNA): TGTGCCAGCAGGAGGGGCACCTATACGCAGTATTTT. Protein product: CASRRGTYTQYF.

This clone appeared a few times. The rearrangement uses TRBV25-1 and TRBJ2-7, with D maybe TRBD1 (5 bases). The V end was cut by 2 bases, the J end by 7 bases, with 9 bases between. Per germline, CDR1 MGHDK and CDR2 SYGVNS. The CDR3 length is 12 residues. The CDR3 sequence: CASSERQLEQYF. The CDR3 nucleotides read TGTGCCAGCAGTGAAAGACAGCTGGAGCAGTACTTC.

As to this clone: Other DNA sequences in this sample translate to the same CDR3. The CDR3 nucleotides read TGCGCCAGCAGCTTGGATGCCGGTGGGAACACTGAAGCTTTCTTT. Translated, it gives CASSLDAGGNTEAFF. This chain joins TRBV5-1 and TRBJ1-1; D remains unclear. Germline-derived CDR1 and CDR2 are SGHRS and YFSETQ. The CDR3 totals 15 residues. Trimming shortened V by 0 bases and J by 1 base, and 10 bases separated the two germline ends.

The chain combines TRBV30 with TRBJ1-4; the D gene is possibly TRBD1 (5 bases). The CDR3 extends over 13 amino acids. Deletions cut 8 bases from V and 5 bases from J, with 15 bases between. Germline CDR1 reads GTSNPN; CDR2 reads SVGIG (reference sequence). The CDR3 spells CAGGGTSNEKLFF. The CDR3 DNA is TGTGCCGGGGGGGGGACTTCAAATGAAAAACTGTTTTTT.

This chain connects TRBV7-9 to TRBJ2-7, with D possibly being TRBD2 (6 bases). Trimming removed 5 bases at V and 5 bases at J, with 10 bases between. Germline-derived CDR1 and CDR2 are SEHNR and FQNEAQ (reference sequence). The CDR3 runs 12 residues. The CDR3 coding sequence is TGTGCCAGCAGCAATACGGGAGACGAGCAGTACTTC. Protein sequence: CASSNTGDEQYF.

V gene TRBV18 combines with J gene TRBJ2-7, with 15 bases fitting TRBD2. The ends lost 6 bases at V and 3 bases at J; junction bases unmatched: 9. Looked up from germline, CDR1 is KGHSH and CDR2 is LQKENI. The CDR3 length is 17 residues. The CDR3 sequence: CASSGLAGGPGNYEQYF. CDR3 DNA sequence: TGTGCCAGCTCTGGACTAGCGGGAGGGCCGGGTAACTACGAGCAGTACTTC.

This clone showed up just once. One end of the junction varies from germline; a read error may be responsible. The rearrangement uses TRBV20-1 and TRBJ2-5; D is undetermined. The CDR3 has 10 residues. Germline loops: CDR1 DFQATT, CDR2 SNEGSKA (reference sequence). The CDR3 bases are TGCAGTGCCCTAGGAGAGGCCCAGTACTTC. The encoded protein is CSALGEAQYF.

The CDR3 spells CASSTGLYGYTF. The CDR3 nucleotides read TGTGCCAGCTCGACAGGGCTCTATGGCTACACCTTC. The chain employs TRBV28 and TRBJ1-2; 7 positions agree with TRBD1. Per the germline V gene, CDR1 is MDHEN and CDR2 is SYDVKM. V was pared by 8 bases and J by 4 bases, with 4 bases of the junction left unmatched. The CDR3 is 12 residues long.

On this clone itself: A far larger clone is just one base off, so this is likely a read error. In the same sample, other DNA sequences code for this CDR3. The chain has TRBV7-9 and TRBJ1-2; D is undetermined. CDR1 SEHNR and CDR2 FQNEAQ come from the germline V gene (reference sequence). Trimming took 2 bases from V and 4 from J, leaving 8 bases between them. The CDR3 contains 13 residues. The CDR3 nucleotides are TGTGCCAGCAGCTTAAGCGGGAGCTATGGCTACACCTTC. It encodes CASSLSGSYGYTF.

This sequence joins TRBV5-5 and TRBJ2-5, with D hard to call. The ends were cut back, 2 bases at V and 1 base at J, with 9 bases in the middle. Germline V gene lookup returns CDR1 SGHKS and CDR2 YYEKEE (reference sequence). There are 14 residues in the CDR3. CDR3 bases: TGTGCCAGCAGCTTTGGAAACTTCCAAGAGACCCAGTACTTC. Its translation: CASSFGNFQETQYF.

The sample holds many counts of this clone. The CDR3 loop is CASSGGGHRDGNTIYF. The CDR3 bases are TGTGCCAGCAGTGGGGGCGGGCACCGGGATGGAAACACCATATATTTT. The genes are TRBV2 and TRBJ1-3; TRBD1 might be the D (5 bases). CDR3 length: 16 residues. Trimming stripped 4 bases from V and 3 bases from J, with 16 bases between. Germline lookup yields CDR1 SNHLY and CDR2 FYNNEI. Complete variable domain (other parts from reference TRBV2 and TRBJ1-3): EPEVTQTPSHQVTQMGQEVILRCVPISNHLYFYWYRQILGQKVEFLVSFYNNEISEKSEIFDDQFSVERPDGSNFTLKIRSTKLEDSAMYFCASSGGGHRDGNTIYFGEGSWLTVV.

In regard to this clone: One end of the junction varies from germline; a read error may be responsible. The rearrangement links TRBV25-1 to TRBJ1-1; 8 bases fit TRBD1. Germline V gene sequence: CDR1 MGHDK, CDR2 SYGVNS. There are 13 residues in the CDR3. The DNA for the CDR3 is TGTGCCAGCAGTGAATTCGGGACAGGAGAAGCCCTCTTT. It codes for CASSEFGTGEALF. Full variable domain (remainder filled in from reference TRBV25-1 and TRBJ1-1): EADIYQTPRYLVIGTGKKITLECSQTMGHDKMYWYQQDPGMELHLIHYSYGVNSTEKGDLSSESTVSRIRTEHFPLTLESARPSHTSQYLCASSEFGTGEALFGQGTRLTVV.

V gene TRBV2 combines with J gene TRBJ2-7, with D possibly being TRBD2 (5 bases). The CDR3 spans 13 residues. The V end was cut by 1 base, the J end by 10 bases, with 14 bases between. Germline CDR1 and CDR2: SNHLY and FYNNEI. The chain's CDR3 is CASSEEGLAEQYF. CDR3 coding DNA: TGTGCCAGCAGTGAAGAGGGTCTAGCCGAACAGTACTTC.

V and J are TRBV28 and TRBJ2-7; D tentatively reads TRBD1 or TRBD2 (5 bases each). V shed 5 bases and J shed 0 bases, with 23 bases lying between them. The CDR3 is 18 amino acids. Looked up from germline, CDR1 is MDHEN and CDR2 is SYDVKM. The CDR3 loop reads CASSLSRAMRGSSYEQYF. The CDR3 DNA reads as TGTGCCAGCAGTCTATCAAGAGCGATGAGGGGAAGCTCCTACGAGCAGTACTTC.

V and J are TRBV7-2 and TRBJ2-7; 8 positions match TRBD2. Unmatched junction bases numbered 7, after V lost 5 bases and J lost 4 bases. Per the germline V gene, CDR1 is SGHTA and CDR2 is FQGNSA. The CDR3 sequence is 14 residues long. The CDR3 loop is CASSRTSGEYEQYF. CDR3 bases: TGTGCCAGCAGCCGAACTAGCGGAGAATACGAGCAGTACTTC.

V usage is TRBV28 and J usage is TRBJ1-2; no definite D call. CDR3 length: 13 amino acids. Germline CDR1 is MDHEN and CDR2 is SYDVKM. The V end was cut by 7 bases, the J end by 3 bases, with 12 bases between. This CDR3 is CASTVRVDYGYTF. The CDR3 DNA sequence: TGTGCCAGCACCGTGCGAGTGGACTATGGCTACACCTTC.

V usage is TRBV5-4 and J usage is TRBJ1-1; maybe TRBD1 (5 bases). The CDR3 contains 17 residues. Germline V gene sequence: CDR1 SGHNT, CDR2 YYREEE (reference sequence). V lost 4 bases and J lost 0, with 19 bases in between. CDR3 protein: CASSPISRGTMNTEAFF. DNA for the CDR3: TGTGCCAGCAGCCCGATCTCTAGGGGCACCATGAACACTGAAGCTTTCTTT.

This clone was found a few times. V usage is TRBV28 and J usage is TRBJ2-1; TRBD2 matches 7 bases. Germline loops: CDR1 MDHEN, CDR2 SYDVKM. CDR3 length: 15 amino acids. V lost 3 bases, J lost 5 bases, and 7 bases stayed unmatched. The CDR3 coding sequence is TGTGCCAGCAGTTTTGCCGGGACTACCAACAATGAGCAGTTCTTC. Its translation is CASSFAGTTNNEQFF.